This T cell receptor (beta chain) was captured in a study of CD8+ T cells in alopecia areata. Overall study: Tofacitinib exposure lasted 6 to 18 months, followed by 6 months off drug. Study outcomes and limitations: Tofacitinib significantly decreased scalp clonality and expanded CD8+ clones among top 100. Affected scalp, especially in alopecia totalis/universalis, had a higher clonality than normal scalp did.

TCR sequencing used cDNA made by reverse transcription of extracted RNA. Some clones are missing from TCRdb's copy, which holds only in-frame ones; the method was immunoSEQ multiplex PCR. Of approximately 110,000 clones listed, less than 75% are singletons. Trimming shortened V by 5 bases and J by 2 bases, and 15 bases separated the two germline ends. This CDR3 spans 15 amino acids. Per germline, CDR1 MNHEY and CDR2 SMNVEV (reference sequence). As to treatment: oral pan-JAK inhibitor, 5-10 mg twice daily. PBMCs provided sorted CD4+ and CD8+ T cells. This clone was detected a few times. What it binds is unknown.

The origin of this receptor is a human donor with alopecia areata. This rearrangement joins TRBV27 to TRBJ2-5, with a weak D call TRBD2 (6 bases). Specimen: CD8+ T cells sorted from blood, collected at week 24, from a patient treated with tofacitinib. The CDR3 coding sequence is TGTGCCAGCAGTCCTACCCCGGGGGAACAAGAGACCCAGTACTTC. Its protein product is CASSPTPGEQETQYF.